These T cell receptor beta chains were read from a single sample in a study of cytomegalovirus exposure and HLA in healthy donors. Sequenced by immunoSEQ multiplex PCR; TCRdb stores in-frame clones only, minus some. The table lists some 130,000 clones. Material: PBMCs. Receptors originate from a woman aged 55-70 years in good health and CMV-seronegative. CDR3s include the opening cysteine and the closing phenylalanine or tryptophan. Fields, in order: J gene, D gene, CDR3 length, V gene, CDR3 protein, CDR3 DNA. D genes are given only for firm matches.

J gene: TRBJ1-2; D gene: TRBD1; CDR3 length: 14; V gene: TRBV5-4; CDR3 protein: CASSSNRGLYGYTF; CDR3 DNA: TGTGCCAGCAGTTCTAACAGGGGACTCTATGGCTACACCTTC
J gene: TRBJ1-1; D gene: NA; CDR3 length: 14; V gene: TRBV5-1; CDR3 protein: CASSLEWGYTEAFF; CDR3 DNA: TGCGCCAGCAGCTTGGAGTGGGGCTATACTGAAGCTTTCTTT
J gene: TRBJ2-3; D gene: TRBD2; CDR3 length: 14; V gene: TRBV7-3; CDR3 protein: CASSPGLVSDTQYF; CDR3 DNA: TGTGCCAGCAGCCCCGGACTAGTTTCGGATACGCAGTATTTT
J gene: TRBJ2-3; D gene: TRBD1; CDR3 length: 14; V gene: TRBV5-1; CDR3 protein: CASSGQGSTDTQYF; CDR3 DNA: TGCGCCAGCAGCGGACAGGGAAGCACAGATACGCAGTATTTT
J gene: TRBJ1-2; D gene: TRBD1; CDR3 length: 15; V gene: TRBV5-1; CDR3 protein: CASSTTPGTGEGYTF; CDR3 DNA: TGCGCCAGCAGCACCACCCCCGGGACAGGGGAGGGCTACACCTTC
J gene: TRBJ2-3; D gene: TRBD2; CDR3 length: 14; V gene: TRBV10-3; CDR3 protein: CAINSGGATDTQYF; CDR3 DNA: TGTGCCATCAATAGCGGGGGGGCGACAGATACGCAGTATTTT
J gene: TRBJ1-1; D gene: NA; CDR3 length: 14; V gene: TRBV6-5; CDR3 protein: CASSYRDMNTEAFF; CDR3 DNA: TGTGCCAGCAGTTACCGGGATATGAACACTGAAGCTTTCTTT
J gene: TRBJ1-2; D gene: TRBD1; CDR3 length: 15; V gene: TRBV10-2; CDR3 protein: CASSPGTGGNYGYTF; CDR3 DNA: TGCGCCAGCAGCCCCGGGACAGGAGGAAACTATGGCTACACCTTC
J gene: TRBJ2-7; D gene: NA; CDR3 length: 11; V gene: TRBV28; CDR3 protein: CASSRTDEQYF; CDR3 DNA: TGTGCCAGCAGTCGGACAGACGAGCAGTACTTC
J gene: TRBJ1-6; D gene: NA; CDR3 length: 14; V gene: TRBV19; CDR3 protein: CASSKDFGNSPLHF; CDR3 DNA: TGTGCCAGTAGTAAGGACTTTGGAAATTCACCCCTCCACTTT
J gene: TRBJ2-1; D gene: TRBD2; CDR3 length: 14; V gene: TRBV7-3; CDR3 protein: CASSLMGTSDEQFF; CDR3 DNA: TGTGCCAGCAGCTTAATGGGGACTAGTGATGAGCAGTTCTTC
J gene: TRBJ2-1; D gene: TRBD2; CDR3 length: 20; V gene: TRBV7-6; CDR3 protein: CASSLVIRTSGSGSYNEQFF; CDR3 DNA: TGTGCCAGCAGCTTAGTTATACGGACTAGCGGGAGTGGCTCCTACAATGAGCAGTTCTTC
J gene: TRBJ1-3; D gene: TRBD1; CDR3 length: 16; V gene: TRBV2; CDR3 protein: CASSYTTGLSGNTIYF; CDR3 DNA: TGTGCCAGCAGTTACACGACAGGGTTGTCTGGAAACACCATATATTTT
J gene: TRBJ2-7; D gene: TRBD2; CDR3 length: 15; V gene: TRBV28; CDR3 protein: CASSSTGLASYEQYF; CDR3 DNA: TGTGCCAGCAGTTCAACGGGACTAGCTAGCTACGAGCAGTACTTC
J gene: TRBJ1-5; D gene: NA; CDR3 length: 14; V gene: TRBV12-5; CDR3 protein: CASGLDGRNQPQHF; CDR3 DNA: TGTGCTAGTGGTTTGGACGGGAGGAATCAGCCCCAGCATTTT
J gene: TRBJ2-3; D gene: NA; CDR3 length: 15; V gene: TRBV10-2; CDR3 protein: CASSVDRTFGDTQYF; CDR3 DNA: TGCGCCAGCAGCGTTGACAGGACCTTCGGAGATACGCAGTATTTT
J gene: TRBJ2-5; D gene: TRBD2; CDR3 length: 15; V gene: TRBV28; CDR3 protein: CASSSSGGEGETQYF; CDR3 DNA: TGTGCCAGCAGTTCCTCGGGGGGGGAGGGAGAGACCCAGTACTTC
J gene: TRBJ2-5; D gene: TRBD1; CDR3 length: 15; V gene: TRBV11-2; CDR3 protein: CASSLVSGGTETQYF; CDR3 DNA: TGTGCCAGCAGCTTAGTTTCAGGGGGCACGGAGACCCAGTACTTC
J gene: TRBJ2-7; D gene: TRBD2; CDR3 length: 14; V gene: TRBV19; CDR3 protein: CASKGLAGGYEQYF; CDR3 DNA: TGTGCCAGCAAGGGACTAGCGGGAGGCTACGAGCAGTACTTC
J gene: TRBJ1-2; D gene: NA; CDR3 length: 14; V gene: TRBV7-9; CDR3 protein: CASSLATANYGYTF; CDR3 DNA: TGTGCCAGCAGCTTAGCTACGGCTAACTATGGCTACACCTTC
J gene: TRBJ1-3; D gene: NA; CDR3 length: 14; V gene: TRBV7-9; CDR3 protein: CASSLAEGGNTIYF; CDR3 DNA: TGTGCCAGCAGCTTGGCGGAGGGAGGAAACACCATATATTTT
J gene: TRBJ2-5; D gene: TRBD1; CDR3 length: 13; V gene: TRBV29-1; CDR3 protein: CSVDFRGLETQYF; CDR3 DNA: TGCAGCGTTGATTTCAGGGGGCTCGAGACCCAGTACTTC
J gene: TRBJ2-1; D gene: NA; CDR3 length: 17; V gene: TRBV6-4; CDR3 protein: CASSDSLPAGPSDEQFF; CDR3 DNA: TGTGCCAGCAGTGACTCGCTTCCCGCGGGGCCGAGCGATGAGCAGTTCTTC
J gene: TRBJ2-2; D gene: NA; CDR3 length: 15; V gene: TRBV27; CDR3 protein: CASSRPTGKFGELFF; CDR3 DNA: TGTGCCAGCAGTCGGCCCACAGGGAAGTTCGGGGAGCTGTTTTTT
J gene: TRBJ2-2; D gene: NA; CDR3 length: 13; V gene: TRBV18; CDR3 protein: CASSPQGHGELFF; CDR3 DNA: TGTGCCAGCTCACCCCAGGGGCACGGGGAGCTGTTTTTT
J gene: TRBJ2-1; D gene: TRBD2; CDR3 length: 14; V gene: TRBV27; CDR3 protein: CASSFGGLASEQFF; CDR3 DNA: TGTGCCAGCAGTTTCGGGGGACTAGCTAGTGAGCAGTTCTTC
J gene: TRBJ1-5; D gene: TRBD1; CDR3 length: 15; V gene: TRBV5-6; CDR3 protein: CASSPGQGAFQPQHF; CDR3 DNA: TGTGCCAGCAGTCCGGGACAGGGGGCTTTTCAGCCCCAGCATTTT
J gene: TRBJ2-1; D gene: TRBD1; CDR3 length: 15; V gene: TRBV5-1; CDR3 protein: CASRVAGGSYNEQFF; CDR3 DNA: TGCGCCAGCAGGGTTGCAGGGGGCTCCTACAATGAGCAGTTCTTC
J gene: TRBJ2-1; D gene: TRBD2; CDR3 length: 15; V gene: TRBV11-2; CDR3 protein: CASSPSLGGSNEQFF; CDR3 DNA: TGTGCCAGCAGCCCTAGCCTCGGGGGGAGCAATGAGCAGTTCTTC
J gene: TRBJ2-7; D gene: NA; CDR3 length: 13; V gene: TRBV28; CDR3 protein: CASRQGSPYEQYF; CDR3 DNA: TGTGCCAGTCGCCAAGGGAGTCCTTACGAGCAGTACTTC
J gene: TRBJ1-3; D gene: NA; CDR3 length: 16; V gene: TRBV6-1; CDR3 protein: CASSGRQVFSGNTIYF; CDR3 DNA: TGTGCCAGCAGTGGACGACAGGTTTTCTCTGGAAACACCATATATTTT
J gene: TRBJ1-4; D gene: NA; CDR3 length: 14; V gene: TRBV6-1; CDR3 protein: CASSQTRTNEKLFF; CDR3 DNA: TGTGCCAGCAGCCAGACAAGAACTAATGAAAAACTGTTTTTT
J gene: TRBJ2-5; D gene: TRBD1; CDR3 length: 16; V gene: TRBV28; CDR3 protein: CASSSPGGPYQETQYF; CDR3 DNA: TGTGCCAGCAGTTCCCCAGGGGGCCCCTACCAAGAGACCCAGTACTTC
J gene: TRBJ2-7; D gene: TRBD2; CDR3 length: 14; V gene: TRBV2; CDR3 protein: CASSAGGDLYEQYF; CDR3 DNA: TGTGCCAGCAGTGCGGGGGGGGACCTCTACGAGCAGTACTTC
J gene: TRBJ2-3; D gene: TRBD2; CDR3 length: 16; V gene: TRBV14; CDR3 protein: CASSQDSSGGADTQYF; CDR3 DNA: TGTGCCAGCAGCCAAGATAGTAGCGGGGGTGCAGATACGCAGTATTTT
J gene: TRBJ2-5; D gene: NA; CDR3 length: 17; V gene: TRBV11-2; CDR3 protein: CASSLVGGPTAKETQYF; CDR3 DNA: TGTGCCAGCAGCTTAGTCGGCGGGCCCACCGCCAAAGAGACCCAGTACTTC
J gene: TRBJ1-1; D gene: TRBD1; CDR3 length: 15; V gene: TRBV10-1; CDR3 protein: CASSESRTGGFKAFF; CDR3 DNA: TGCGCCAGCAGTGAGTCGAGGACAGGGGGTTTCAAAGCTTTCTTT
J gene: TRBJ2-2; D gene: NA; CDR3 length: 16; V gene: TRBV5-1; CDR3 protein: CASSTEADLITGELFF; CDR3 DNA: TGCGCCAGCAGCACGGAAGCGGATCTAATCACCGGGGAGCTGTTTTTT
J gene: TRBJ1-2; D gene: NA; CDR3 length: 14; V gene: TRBV2; CDR3 protein: CASSEGTALNGYTF; CDR3 DNA: TGTGCCAGCAGTGAAGGGACAGCACTTAATGGCTACACCTTC
J gene: TRBJ2-2; D gene: NA; CDR3 length: 15; V gene: TRBV7-3; CDR3 protein: CASSRPGSGPGELFF; CDR3 DNA: TGTGCCAGCAGCCGTCCCGGTTCAGGGCCCGGGGAGCTGTTTTTT
J gene: TRBJ1-6; D gene: TRBD1; CDR3 length: 16; V gene: TRBV6-5; CDR3 protein: CASSYFPGTDNSPLHF; CDR3 DNA: TGTGCCAGCAGTTACTTTCCCGGGACAGATAATTCACCCCTCCACTTT
J gene: TRBJ1-6; D gene: NA; CDR3 length: 13; V gene: TRBV11-3; CDR3 protein: CASSHSFNSPLHF; CDR3 DNA: TGTGCCAGCAGCCACAGTTTTAATTCACCCCTCCACTTT
J gene: TRBJ1-5; D gene: TRBD1; CDR3 length: 16; V gene: TRBV10-3; CDR3 protein: CAISESRGQGNQPQHF; CDR3 DNA: TGTGCCATCAGTGAGTCGAGGGGACAGGGAAATCAGCCCCAGCATTTT